Presented here are 25 T cell receptor beta chains from one specimen sequenced in a study of cytomegalovirus exposure and HLA in healthy donors (dated by TCRdb to about 2017). Receptors were amplified or captured by the immunoSEQ multiplex PCR assay. TCRdb's version of the immuneACCESS table is confined to in-frame rearrangements and falls short of the full clone set. An unresolved V gene accounts for under half of the shortfall where checked; the remainder is of unknown origin. The sample profile shows about 180,000 clones; about 83% of them were found once. More than 1.2% of the sample is held by the ten biggest clonotypes. Sequencing used PBMCs. These TCRs come from a woman aged 25 to 39 in good health and CMV-seronegative.

The gene calls are TRBV7-6 and TRBJ1-2; 11 nucleotides align to TRBD1. The V segment lost 5 bases and the J segment 5 bases; nucleotides outside the gene matches: 4. This CDR3 is built from 14 residues. The germline V gene has CDR1 SGHVS and CDR2 FNYEAQ. The CDR3: CASSPDRGPYGYTF. The CDR3, as DNA: TGTGCCAGCAGCCCGGACAGGGGGCCGTATGGCTACACCTTC.

V gene TRBV29-1 combines with J gene TRBJ2-7; 7 bases fit TRBD2. The CDR3 sequence is 12 residues long. CDR1 and CDR2 (germline): SQVTM, ANQGSEA. With 6 bases clipped from V and 0 bases from J, the junction kept 2 bases outside the gene matches. The CDR3, as DNA: TGCAGCGTGACTAGCTCCTCCTACGAGCAGTACTTC. Protein product: CSVTSSSYEQYF.

The chain is built from TRBV4-2 and TRBJ2-5, with TRBD2 matching 12 bases. J lost 0 bases, V lost 1 base, and 3 bases had no gene match. The CDR3 is 17 residues long. In germline, CDR1 is LGHNA, CDR2 YNFKEQ. The CDR3 DNA reads TGTGCCAGCAGCCAAGGAACTAGCGGGGGGAACCAAGAGACCCAGTACTTC. Protein sequence: CASSQGTSGGNQETQYF.

The chain is built from TRBV5-1 and TRBJ2-3; 8 bases agree with TRBD2. Trimming removed 4 bases from V and 4 bases from J; junction bases left unmatched: 5. This CDR3 region has 14 residues. Looked up from germline, CDR1 is SGHRS and CDR2 is YFSETQ. The CDR3 DNA follows: TGCGCCAGCAGCCGGGGGGGCAGGGCAGATACGCAGTATTTT. It codes for CASSRGGRADTQYF.

The rearrangement uses TRBV2 and TRBJ2-3, with D tentatively TRBD2 (6 bases). Germline CDR1 reads SNHLY; CDR2 reads FYNNEI. The CDR3 is 16 amino acids. V was clipped by 7 bases and J by 2 bases, with 19 bases between them. This CDR3 reads CASKGLDYPDTDTQYF. The CDR3 nucleotides are TGTGCCAGCAAAGGTTTGGACTATCCTGACACAGATACGCAGTATTTT.

The V and J genes are TRBV5-1 and TRBJ2-5, with D possibly TRBD1 on 7 matching bases. Trimming stripped 4 bases from V and 5 bases from J, with 18 bases between. The CDR3 contains 15 residues. Germline CDR1 SGHRS, CDR2 YFSETQ. CDR3 residues: CASSKWEQGGETQYF. The CDR3 DNA reads as TGCGCCAGCAGCAAATGGGAGCAGGGGGGCGAGACCCAGTACTTC. Supplemented by reference TRBV5-1 and TRBJ2-5, the full variable domain reads KAGVTQTPRYLIKTRGQQVTLSCSPISGHRSVSWYQQTPGQGLQFLFEYFSETQRNKGNFPGRFSGRQFSNSRSEMNVSTLELGDSALYLCASSKWEQGGETQYFGPGTRLLVL.

This chain links TRBV11-2 with TRBJ2-7, with 9 bases lining up with TRBD2. The ends lost 10 bases at V and 3 bases at J; junction bases unmatched: 7. From germline, CDR1 is SGHAT and CDR2 FQNNGV. The CDR3 runs to 13 residues. CDR3 sequence reads: CATKLAGVYEQYF. CDR3 nucleotides: TGTGCCACAAAACTAGCGGGCGTCTACGAGCAGTACTTC. Full variable domain (remainder filled in from reference TRBV11-2 and TRBJ2-7): EAGVAQSPRYKIIEKRQSVAFWCNPISGHATLYWYQQILGQGPKLLIQFQNNGVVDDSQLPKDRFSAERLKGVDSTLKIQPAKLEDSAVYLCATKLAGVYEQYFGPGTRLTVT.

The chain carries TRBV7-9 and TRBJ2-7; TRBD2 is a possible D gene (6 bases). The CDR3 runs to 16 residues. Trimming left V 0 bases short and J 0 bases short, with 12 bases between. The germline V gene has CDR1 SEHNR and CDR2 FQNEAQ (reference sequence). CDR3 in amino acids: CASSLAGGELSYEQYF. In DNA form, the CDR3 reads TGTGCCAGCAGCTTAGCTGGAGGGGAGCTCTCCTACGAGCAGTACTTC.

V is TRBV5-5 and J is TRBJ2-7, with D perhaps matching TRBD1 (6 bases). Germline CDR1 reads SGHKS; CDR2 reads YYEKEE (reference sequence). Trimming left V 1 base short and J 0 bases short, with 11 bases between. The CDR3 runs 15 residues. The CDR3 loop is CASSLRTESSYEQYF. CDR3 in DNA: TGTGCCAGCAGCTTGAGGACAGAGAGCTCCTACGAGCAGTACTTC.

Here the CDR3 reads CASSLGGQINEKLFF. CDR3 DNA sequence: TGTGCCAGCAGCTTAGGCGGCCAGATTAATGAAAAACTGTTTTTT. The chain combines TRBV7-2 with TRBJ1-4; D not certain. Germline V gene data show CDR1 as SGHTA and CDR2 as FQGNSA. Deletions cut 1 base from V and 4 bases from J, with 10 bases between. The CDR3 contains 15 residues.

The chain recombines TRBV5-1 with TRBJ2-1; 9 nucleotides align to TRBD1. Germline V gene sequence: CDR1 SGHRS, CDR2 YFSETQ. The CDR3 is 14 amino acids. Unmatched junction bases numbered 9, after V lost 4 bases and J lost 10 bases. DNA for the CDR3: TGCGCCAGCAGCACTCCAGACAGGGGGTTCGAGCAGTTCTTC. Translated: CASSTPDRGFEQFF.

The chain joins TRBV5-1 to TRBJ2-4, with D possibly being TRBD1 (5 bases). The CDR3 length is 18 residues. Germline-derived CDR1 and CDR2 are SGHRS and YFSETQ. The germline V and J ends were trimmed by 0 bases and 3 bases, with 19 bases remaining between them. The CDR3 loop is CASSLGSSAFQGKNIQYF. The CDR3 DNA sequence: TGCGCCAGCAGCTTGGGCTCAAGCGCGTTTCAGGGCAAAAACATTCAGTACTTC.

V and J are TRBV27 and TRBJ2-3; TRBD2 is a possible D gene (6 bases). The CDR3 has 14 amino acids. Trimming pared 5 bases from V and 2 bases from J, leaving 11 bases between. The germline gives CDR1 MNHEY, CDR2 SMNVEV (reference sequence). CDR3 nucleotide sequence: TGTGCCAGCAGTACCCGGGACTTCACAGATACGCAGTATTTT. It encodes CASSTRDFTDTQYF.

The chain joins TRBV12-5 to TRBJ1-2; unclear D gene. The CDR3 is made up of 14 amino acids. V lost 6 bases and J lost 4, with 15 bases in between. Germline CDR1 and CDR2: LGHNT and FRNRAP. The CDR3 sequence is CASGPAVYGYGYTF. The CDR3 DNA reads TGTGCTAGTGGCCCCGCCGTTTACGGCTATGGCTACACCTTC.

The chain carries TRBV6-6 and TRBJ2-2; D call uncertain. V was shortened by 2 bases and J by 5 bases, with 3 bases between the two germline ends. This CDR3 region has 12 residues. Germline CDR1 reads MNHNY; CDR2 reads SVGAGI (reference sequence). CDR3 sequence (DNA): TGTGCCAGCAGTTACACAACCGGGGAGCTGTTTTTT. Protein: CASSYTTGELFF.

V and J are TRBV7-9 and TRBJ2-2; TRBD1 aligns across 8 bases. The CDR3 covers 16 residues. The germline CDR1 and CDR2 sequences are SEHNR and FQNEAQ (reference sequence). V trimming: 4 bases; J trimming: 1 base; junction bases outside the gene matches: 5. Here the CDR3 reads CASSSRTGLNTGELFF. CDR3 sequence (DNA): TGTGCCAGCAGCTCGAGGACAGGGTTGAACACCGGGGAGCTGTTTTTT.

This chain links TRBV18 with TRBJ2-3; TRBD2 matches at 8 bases. Per germline, CDR1 KGHSH and CDR2 LQKENI. V lost 2 bases, J lost 1 base, and 5 bases stayed unmatched. The CDR3 sequence is 16 residues long. In DNA, the CDR3 is TGTGCCAGCTCACCAACAAACGGGGGGGGCACAGATACGCAGTATTTT. It encodes CASSPTNGGGTDTQYF.

The genes are TRBV5-1 and TRBJ2-1, with no clear D. The CDR3 is 13 amino acids. V gave up 3 bases and J gave up 5 bases, with 9 bases separating them. CDR1 SGHRS and CDR2 YFSETQ come from the germline V gene. Here the CDR3 reads CASSSLSDNEQFF. The CDR3 DNA follows: TGCGCCAGCAGCTCCCTTTCCGACAATGAGCAGTTCTTC.

This clone was counted once. The rearrangement joins TRBV6-6 to TRBJ1-5; D is undetermined. This CDR3 is built from 14 residues. CDR1 MNHNY and CDR2 SVGAGI come from the germline V gene (reference sequence). Between the trimmed V and J ends, which lost 5 bases and 4 bases, there was a span of 12 bases. CDR3 loop: CASSGSTKNQPQHF. In nucleotides, the CDR3 is TGTGCCAGCAGTGGCAGCACTAAGAATCAGCCCCAGCATTTT.

Only a few counts were recorded for this clone. Other DNA sequences in this sample translate to the same CDR3. V is TRBV4-1 and J is TRBJ1-2, with D hard to call. In germline, CDR1 is MGHRA, CDR2 YSYEKL. V gave up 1 base and J gave up 7 bases, with 4 bases separating them. The CDR3 covers 11 residues. The CDR3 loop is CASSQAGGYTF. CDR3 sequence (DNA): TGCGCCAGCAGCCAAGCGGGTGGCTACACCTTC.

This clone has only a few counts. The V call is TRBV5-4, the J call TRBJ2-7; 7 positions match TRBD2. J lost 3 bases, V lost 0 bases, and 6 bases had no gene match. Per the germline V gene, CDR1 is SGHNT and CDR2 is YYREEE (reference sequence). This CDR3 spans 15 amino acids. In DNA, the CDR3 is TGTGCCAGCAGCTTGGAGCCAGCGGGGAACTACGAGCAGTACTTC. This encodes CASSLEPAGNYEQYF.

The V gene is TRBV23-1, the J gene TRBJ2-2; no definite D call. TRBV23-1 is given ORF status, its function remaining uncertain. This CDR3 has 18 residues. V lost 4 bases, J lost 2 bases, and 20 bases lay in between. CDR3 sequence: CASSRLCRSPVNTGELFF. As DNA, the CDR3 is TGCGCCAGCAGTCGGTTGTGCAGAAGTCCCGTTAACACCGGGGAGCTGTTTTTT.

This clone was detected only a few times. V gene TRBV30 combines with J gene TRBJ2-7; the match to TRBD1 covers 7 bases. CDR1 is GTSNPN, CDR2 SVGIG, per germline (reference sequence). The CDR3 covers 16 residues. With 2 bases clipped from V and 6 bases from J, the junction kept 16 bases outside the gene matches. As DNA, the CDR3 is TGTGCCTGGAGTAAGTGGGGAAGTGACAGGGTCGTCGAGCAGTACTTC. Amino acid sequence: CAWSKWGSDRVVEQYF.

The chain uses TRBV6-5 and TRBJ2-3, with 8 bases lining up with TRBD1. Germline CDR1 is MNHEY and CDR2 is SVGAGI. This CDR3 has 15 amino acids. Trimming removed 6 bases from V and 0 bases from J; junction bases left unmatched: 5. The CDR3 DNA follows: TGTGCCAGCAGCCCCAGGGGGCCTAGCACAGATACGCAGTATTTT. As protein: CASSPRGPSTDTQYF.

The chain joins TRBV5-4 to TRBJ1-4; TRBD1 is a possible D gene (6 bases). With 0 bases removed from V and 7 bases from J, the gap between germline ends came to 13 bases. The CDR3 extends over 15 amino acids. CDR1 is SGHNT, CDR2 YYREEE, per germline (reference sequence). Here the CDR3 reads CASSLALGAGEKLFF. In DNA, the CDR3 is TGTGCCAGCAGCTTGGCTCTGGGGGCTGGTGAAAAACTGTTTTTT.